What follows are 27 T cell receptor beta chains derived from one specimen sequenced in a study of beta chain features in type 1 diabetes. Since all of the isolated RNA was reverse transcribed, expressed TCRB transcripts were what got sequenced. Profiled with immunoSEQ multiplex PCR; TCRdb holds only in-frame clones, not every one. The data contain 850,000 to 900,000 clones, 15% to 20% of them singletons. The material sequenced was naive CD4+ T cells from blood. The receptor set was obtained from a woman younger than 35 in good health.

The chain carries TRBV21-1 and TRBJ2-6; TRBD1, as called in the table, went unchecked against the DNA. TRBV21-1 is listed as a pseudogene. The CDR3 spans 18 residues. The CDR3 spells CASSIRDKTYSGANVLTF. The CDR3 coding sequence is TGTGCCAGCAGCATCCGGGACAAAACCTACTCTGGGGCCAACGTCCTGACTTTC.

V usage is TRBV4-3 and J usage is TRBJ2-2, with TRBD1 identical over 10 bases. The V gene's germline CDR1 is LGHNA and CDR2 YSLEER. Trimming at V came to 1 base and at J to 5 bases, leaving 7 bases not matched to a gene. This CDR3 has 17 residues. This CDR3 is CASSQVPGQGGTGELFF. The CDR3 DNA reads TGCGCCAGCAGCCAAGTTCCTGGACAGGGGGGGACCGGGGAGCTGTTTTTT.

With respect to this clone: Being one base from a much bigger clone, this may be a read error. CDR3 loop: CASSIQETQYF. CDR3 nucleotide sequence: TGTGCCAGCAGCATACAAGAGACCCAGTACTTC. The V call is TRBV7-6, the J call TRBJ2-5, with unresolved D. V dropped 5 bases and J dropped 2 bases, with 3 bases sitting between them. The CDR3 loop spans 11 amino acids. Germline CDR1 SGHVS, CDR2 FNYEAQ.

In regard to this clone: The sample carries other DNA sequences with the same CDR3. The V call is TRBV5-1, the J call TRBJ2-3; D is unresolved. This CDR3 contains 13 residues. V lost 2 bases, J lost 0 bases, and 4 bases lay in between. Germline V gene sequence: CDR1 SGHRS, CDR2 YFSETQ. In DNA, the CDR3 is TGCGCCAGCAGCTTTTCTAGCACAGATACGCAGTATTTT. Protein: CASSFSSTDTQYF. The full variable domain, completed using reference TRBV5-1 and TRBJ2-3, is KAGVTQTPRYLIKTRGQQVTLSCSPISGHRSVSWYQQTPGQGLQFLFEYFSETQRNKGNFPGRFSGRQFSNSRSEMNVSTLELGDSALYLCASSFSSTDTQYFGPGTRLTVL.

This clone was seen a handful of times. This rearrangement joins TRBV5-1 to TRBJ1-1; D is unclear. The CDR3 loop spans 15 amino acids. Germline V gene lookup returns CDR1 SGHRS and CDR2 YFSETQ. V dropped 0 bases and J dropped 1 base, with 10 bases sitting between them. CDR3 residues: CASSLANGWNTEAFF. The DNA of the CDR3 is TGCGCCAGCAGCTTGGCCAATGGATGGAACACTGAAGCTTTCTTT.

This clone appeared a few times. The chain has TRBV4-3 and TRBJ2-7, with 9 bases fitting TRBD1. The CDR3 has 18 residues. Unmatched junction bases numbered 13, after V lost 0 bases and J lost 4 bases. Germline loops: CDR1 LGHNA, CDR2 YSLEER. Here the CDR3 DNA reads TGCGCCAGCAGCCAAGAATTGGGGGGACAGGGTTGGTGGTACGAGCAGTACTTC. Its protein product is CASSQELGGQGWWYEQYF.

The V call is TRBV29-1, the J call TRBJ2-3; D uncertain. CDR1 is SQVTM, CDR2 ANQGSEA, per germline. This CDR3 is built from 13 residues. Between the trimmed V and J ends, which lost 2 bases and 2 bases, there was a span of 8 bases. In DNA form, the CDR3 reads TGCAGCGTTGAAAAGTCTCACACAGATACGCAGTATTTT. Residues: CSVEKSHTDTQYF.

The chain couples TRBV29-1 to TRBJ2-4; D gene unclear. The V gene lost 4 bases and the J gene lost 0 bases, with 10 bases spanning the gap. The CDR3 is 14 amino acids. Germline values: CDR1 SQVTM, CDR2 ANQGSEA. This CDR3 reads CSVGDGLAKNIQYF. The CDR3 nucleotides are TGCAGCGTTGGGGATGGATTAGCCAAAAACATTCAGTACTTC. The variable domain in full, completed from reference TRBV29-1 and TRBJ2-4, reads SAVISQKPSRDICQRGTSLTIQCQVDSQVTMMFWYRQQPGQSLTLIATANQGSEATYESGFVIDKFPISRPNLTFSTLTVSNMSPEDSSIYLCSVGDGLAKNIQYFGAGTRLSVL.

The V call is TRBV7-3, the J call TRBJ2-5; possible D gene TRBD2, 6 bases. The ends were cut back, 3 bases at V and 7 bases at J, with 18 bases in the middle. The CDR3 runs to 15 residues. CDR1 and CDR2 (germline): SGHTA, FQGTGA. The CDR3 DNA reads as TGTGCCAGCAGCTTGAGTGGGCCCCTCGGGGGGACCCAGTACTTC. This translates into CASSLSGPLGGTQYF.

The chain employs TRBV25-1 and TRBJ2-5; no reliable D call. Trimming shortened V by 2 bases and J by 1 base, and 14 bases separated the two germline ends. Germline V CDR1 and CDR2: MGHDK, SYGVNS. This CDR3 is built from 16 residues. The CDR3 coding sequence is TGTGCCAGCAGTGAAGCAAGTACCGATGTCCAAGAGACCCAGTACTTC. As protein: CASSEASTDVQETQYF.

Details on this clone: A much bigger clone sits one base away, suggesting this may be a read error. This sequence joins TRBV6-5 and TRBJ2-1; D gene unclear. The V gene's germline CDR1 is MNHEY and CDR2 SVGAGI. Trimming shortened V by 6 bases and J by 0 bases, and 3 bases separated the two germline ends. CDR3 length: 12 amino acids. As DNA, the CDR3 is TGTGCCAGCAGGCGCTCCTACAATGAGCAGTTCTTC. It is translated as CASRRSYNEQFF.

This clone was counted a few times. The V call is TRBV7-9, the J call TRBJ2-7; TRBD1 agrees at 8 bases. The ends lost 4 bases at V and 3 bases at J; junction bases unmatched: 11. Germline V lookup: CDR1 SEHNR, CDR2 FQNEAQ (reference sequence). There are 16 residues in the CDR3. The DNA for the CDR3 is TGTGCCAGCAGCTCCCGACCGGGACAGGACCACTACGAGCAGTACTTC. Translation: CASSSRPGQDHYEQYF. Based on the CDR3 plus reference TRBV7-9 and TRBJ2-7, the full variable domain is DTGVSQNPRHKITKRGQNVTFRCDPISEHNRLYWYRQTLGQGPEFLTYFQNEAQLEKSRLLSDRFSAERPKGSFSTLEIQRTEQGDSAMYLCASSSRPGQDHYEQYFGPGTRLTVT.

The CDR3 loop is CASSVSGRRDTQYF. CDR3 in DNA: TGTGCCAGCAGCGTGAGCGGGAGACGAGATACGCAGTATTTT. J is TRBJ2-3 and V is TRBV9; 8 positions agree with TRBD2. Germline lookup yields CDR1 SGDLS and CDR2 YYNGEE. V shed 2 bases and J 5 bases; nucleotides not matched to a gene: 4. CDR3 size: 14 residues. Variable domain in full (rest from reference TRBV9 and TRBJ2-3): DSGVTQTPKHLITATGQRVTLRCSPRSGDLSVYWYQQSLDQGLQFLIQYYNGEERAKGNILERFSAQQFPDLHSELNLSSLELGDSALYFCASSVSGRRDTQYFGPGTRLTVL.

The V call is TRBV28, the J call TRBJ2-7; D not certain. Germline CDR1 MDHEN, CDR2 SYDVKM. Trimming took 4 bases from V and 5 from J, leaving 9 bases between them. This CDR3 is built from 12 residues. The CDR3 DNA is TGTGCCAGCAGTTCGACCCTTCACGAGCAGTACTTC. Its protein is CASSSTLHEQYF.

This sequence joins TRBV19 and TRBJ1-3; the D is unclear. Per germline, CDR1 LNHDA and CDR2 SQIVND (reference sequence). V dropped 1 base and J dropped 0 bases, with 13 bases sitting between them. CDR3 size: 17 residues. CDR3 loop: CASSIVGAADSGNTIYF. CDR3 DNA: TGTGCCAGTAGTATAGTTGGAGCGGCGGACTCTGGAAACACCATATATTTT.

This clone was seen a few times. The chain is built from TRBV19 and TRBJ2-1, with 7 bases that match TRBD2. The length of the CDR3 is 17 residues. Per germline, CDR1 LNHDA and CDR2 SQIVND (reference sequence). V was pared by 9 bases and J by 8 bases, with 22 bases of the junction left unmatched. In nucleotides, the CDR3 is TGTGCCAGCAGAAGATCACTAGCGAATCTCGGAAGGGATGAGCAGTTCTTC. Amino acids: CASRRSLANLGRDEQFF.

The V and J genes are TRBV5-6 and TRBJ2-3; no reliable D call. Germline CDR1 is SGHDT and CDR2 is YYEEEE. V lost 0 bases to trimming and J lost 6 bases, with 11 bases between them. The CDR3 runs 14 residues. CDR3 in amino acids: CASSLGLVTDTQYF. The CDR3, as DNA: TGTGCCAGCAGCTTGGGACTGGTTACGGATACGCAGTATTTT.

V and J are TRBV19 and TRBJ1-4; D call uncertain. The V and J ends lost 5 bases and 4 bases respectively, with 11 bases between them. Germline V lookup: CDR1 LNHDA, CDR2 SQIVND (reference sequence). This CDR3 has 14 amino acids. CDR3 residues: CASSAPGLNEKLFF. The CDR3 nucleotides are TGTGCCAGTAGTGCCCCGGGCCTTAATGAAAAACTGTTTTTT.

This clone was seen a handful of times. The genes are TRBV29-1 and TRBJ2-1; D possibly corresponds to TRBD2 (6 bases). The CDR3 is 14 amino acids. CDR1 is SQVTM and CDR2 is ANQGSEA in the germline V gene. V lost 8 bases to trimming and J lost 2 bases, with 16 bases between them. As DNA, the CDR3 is TGCAGCTTCCTGGCGGGGAGTACCTACAATGAGCAGTTCTTC. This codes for CSFLAGSTYNEQFF.

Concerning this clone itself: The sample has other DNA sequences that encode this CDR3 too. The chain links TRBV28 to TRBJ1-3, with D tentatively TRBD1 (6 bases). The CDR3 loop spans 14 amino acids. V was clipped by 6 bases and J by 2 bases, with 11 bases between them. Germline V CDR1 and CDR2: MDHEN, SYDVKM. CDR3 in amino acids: CASSQGQAGNTIYF. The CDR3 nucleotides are TGTGCCAGCAGCCAGGGGCAGGCTGGAAACACCATATATTTT.

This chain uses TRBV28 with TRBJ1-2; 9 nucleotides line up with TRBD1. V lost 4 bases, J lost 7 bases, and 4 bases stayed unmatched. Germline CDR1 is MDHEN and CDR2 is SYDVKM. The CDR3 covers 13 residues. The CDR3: CASSYGQGFGYTF. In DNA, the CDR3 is TGTGCCAGCAGTTACGGACAGGGGTTTGGCTACACCTTC.

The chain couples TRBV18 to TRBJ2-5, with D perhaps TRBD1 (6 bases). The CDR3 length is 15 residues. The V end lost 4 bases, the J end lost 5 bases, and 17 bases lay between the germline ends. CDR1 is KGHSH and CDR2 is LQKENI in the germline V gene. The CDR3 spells CASSRNRVTRETQYF. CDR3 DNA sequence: TGTGCCAGCTCACGAAACAGGGTCACAAGGGAGACCCAGTACTTC.

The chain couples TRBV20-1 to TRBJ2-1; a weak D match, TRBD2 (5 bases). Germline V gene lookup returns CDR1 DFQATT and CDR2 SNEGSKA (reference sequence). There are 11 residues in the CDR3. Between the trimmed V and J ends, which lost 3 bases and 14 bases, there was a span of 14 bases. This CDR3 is CSASREKQEFF. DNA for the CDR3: TGCAGTGCTAGCCGGGAAAAACAAGAGTTCTTC.

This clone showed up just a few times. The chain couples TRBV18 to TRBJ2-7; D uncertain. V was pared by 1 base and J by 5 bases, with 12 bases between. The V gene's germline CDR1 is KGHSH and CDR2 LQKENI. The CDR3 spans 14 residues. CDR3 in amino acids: CASSPQSGGDEQYF. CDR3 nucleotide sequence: TGTGCCAGCTCACCACAGAGTGGTGGTGACGAGCAGTACTTC.

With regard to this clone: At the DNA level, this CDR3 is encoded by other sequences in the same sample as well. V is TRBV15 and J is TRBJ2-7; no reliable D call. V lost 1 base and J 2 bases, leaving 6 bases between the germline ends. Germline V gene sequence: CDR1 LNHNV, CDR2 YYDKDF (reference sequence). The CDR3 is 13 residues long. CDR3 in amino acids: CATSRGVAYEQYF. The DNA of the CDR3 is TGTGCCACCAGCAGAGGGGTTGCCTACGAGCAGTACTTC.

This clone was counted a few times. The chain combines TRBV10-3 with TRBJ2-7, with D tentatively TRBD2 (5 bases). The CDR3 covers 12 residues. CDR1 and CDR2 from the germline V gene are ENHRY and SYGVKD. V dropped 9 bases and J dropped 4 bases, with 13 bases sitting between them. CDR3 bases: TGTGCCATTGCGGGCGAGACGTACGAGCAGTACTTC. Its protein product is CAIAGETYEQYF.

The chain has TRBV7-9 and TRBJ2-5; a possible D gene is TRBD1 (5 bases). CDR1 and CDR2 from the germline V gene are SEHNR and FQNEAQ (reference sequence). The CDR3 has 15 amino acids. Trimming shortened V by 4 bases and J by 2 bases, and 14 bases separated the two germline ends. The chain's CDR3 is CASSSAQGRQETQYF. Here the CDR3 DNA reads TGTGCCAGCAGCTCAGCTCAGGGCCGACAAGAGACCCAGTACTTC.